Below are 6 T cell receptor beta chains sequenced from a single sample in a study of blood T cells in healthy people across ages. Alongside a J-beta primer mix, a sample-barcoded 5' primer served in a second PCR lasting roughly 6 to 11 cycles. MiXCR, applied by TCRdb to the 5' RACE reads, yields one record per CDR3 protein. This sample carries about 1.4 million distinct CDR3 sequences, 45% to 70% of them seen once, and the ten largest clones take 6.7%. Material for sequencing was blood. Receptor source: a man between 18 and 35 years old in good health.

The chain uses TRBV25-1 and TRBJ1-6, with D perhaps matching TRBD1 (5 bases). In germline, CDR1 is MGHDK, CDR2 SYGVNS. There are 15 residues in the CDR3. The ends were cut back, 1 base at V and 8 bases at J, with 12 bases in the middle. The CDR3 is CASSESAGRDSPLHF. As DNA, the CDR3 is TGTGCCAGCAGTGAATCCGCAGGGAGGGATTCACCCCTCCACTTT.

The gene calls are TRBV7-7 and TRBJ2-7; 12 bases map to TRBD2. V was pared by 6 bases and J by 3 bases, with 6 bases of the junction left unmatched. Germline V lookup: CDR1 SSHAT, CDR2 FNYEAQ (reference sequence). This CDR3 spans 15 amino acids. In DNA form, the CDR3 reads TGTGCCAGCAGGCCTCTAGCGGGAGGGCGCTACGAGCAGTACTTC. Translated, it gives CASRPLAGGRYEQYF.

The chain carries TRBV20-1 and TRBJ2-1; D uncertain. Germline V CDR1 and CDR2: DFQATT, SNEGSKA (reference sequence). Trimming took off 6 bases at V and 4 bases at J, with 10 bases between the two ends. This CDR3 contains 12 residues. CDR3 loop: CSARPSYNEQFF. CDR3 bases: TGCAGTGCCCGACCCAGTTACAATGAGCAGTTCTTC.

The chain combines TRBV6-2 or TRBV6-3 with TRBJ1-5, with D maybe TRBD1 (6 bases). The CDR3 spans 16 residues. Germline values: CDR1 MNHEY, CDR2 SVGEGT. Trimming shortened V by 0 bases and J by 3 bases, and 12 bases separated the two germline ends. The CDR3 region is CASSYSRGQLNQPQHF. Here the CDR3 DNA reads TGTGCCAGCAGTTACTCTCGGGGGCAGCTCAATCAGCCCCAGCATTTT.

This chain connects TRBV6-2 or TRBV6-3 to TRBJ1-2; D uncertain. Germline CDR1 is MNHEY and CDR2 is SVGEGT. The CDR3 runs 15 residues. The V and J ends lost 2 bases and 4 bases respectively, with 14 bases between them. The CDR3 here is CASSYSRRQLYGYTF. The CDR3 nucleotides read TGTGCCAGCAGTTACAGTCGGCGGCAGCTCTATGGCTACACCTTC.

The rearrangement uses TRBV7-9 and TRBJ2-7, with TRBD1 as a possible D gene (5 bases). CDR3 length: 14 amino acids. V lost 4 bases and J lost 7, with 17 bases in between. Germline V lookup: CDR1 SEHNR, CDR2 FQNEAQ (reference sequence). The CDR3 nucleotides read TGTGCCAGCAGCTCTCTGACAGCCTACAATGAGCAGTACTTC. It yields the protein CASSSLTAYNEQYF.